This paragraph covers one T cell receptor beta chain sequence. The CDR3 length is 16 residues. Germline V gene sequence: CDR1 SGHTS, CDR2 YDEGEE. With V trimmed by 2 bases and J by 5 bases, 7 bases remained unmatched. The data originate from a study of T cell responses to AZD1222 COVID-19 vaccine. TCRdb keeps only in-frame clones here, not all; method: immunoSEQ multiplex PCR. The sample has 120,000 or so clones; about 90% are singletons. The receptor was isolated from an adult in good health. This specimen was peripheral blood, taken on day 0 of AZD1222 vaccination. This chain uses TRBV5-8 with TRBJ2-3; TRBD2 aligns across 11 bases. The CDR3 loop is CASSFGLAGGVDTQYF. The CDR3 DNA sequence: TGTGCCAGCAGCTTTGGGCTAGCGGGAGGCGTAGATACGCAGTATTTT. Supplemented by reference TRBV5-8 and TRBJ2-3, the full variable domain reads EAGVTQSPTHLIKTRGQQATLRCSPISGHTSVYWYQQALGLGLQFLLWYDEGEERNRGNFPPRFSGRQFPNYSSELNVNALELEDSALYLCASSFGLAGGVDTQYFGPGTRLTVL.